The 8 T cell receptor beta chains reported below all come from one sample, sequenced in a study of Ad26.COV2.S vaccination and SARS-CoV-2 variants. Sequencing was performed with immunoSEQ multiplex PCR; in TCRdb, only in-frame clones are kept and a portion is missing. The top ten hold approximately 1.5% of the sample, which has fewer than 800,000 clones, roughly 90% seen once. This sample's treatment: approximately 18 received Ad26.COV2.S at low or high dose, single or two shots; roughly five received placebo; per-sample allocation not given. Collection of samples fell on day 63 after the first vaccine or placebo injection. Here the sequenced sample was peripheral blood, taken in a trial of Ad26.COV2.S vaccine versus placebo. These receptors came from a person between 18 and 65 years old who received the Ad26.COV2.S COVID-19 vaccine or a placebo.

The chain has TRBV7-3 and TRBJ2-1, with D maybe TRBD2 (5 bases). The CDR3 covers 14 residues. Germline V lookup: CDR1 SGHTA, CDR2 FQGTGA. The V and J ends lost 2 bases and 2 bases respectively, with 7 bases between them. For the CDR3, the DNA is TGTGCCAGCAGCTTAGCCGGGGCCTACAATGAGCAGTTCTTC. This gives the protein CASSLAGAYNEQFF.

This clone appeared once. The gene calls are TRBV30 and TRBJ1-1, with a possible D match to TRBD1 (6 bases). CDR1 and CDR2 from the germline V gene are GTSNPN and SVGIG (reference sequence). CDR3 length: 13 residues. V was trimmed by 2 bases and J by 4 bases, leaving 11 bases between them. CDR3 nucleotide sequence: TGTGCCTGGAGTTTTGAAGGGGGCACTGAAGCTTTCTTT. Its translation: CAWSFEGGTEAFF.

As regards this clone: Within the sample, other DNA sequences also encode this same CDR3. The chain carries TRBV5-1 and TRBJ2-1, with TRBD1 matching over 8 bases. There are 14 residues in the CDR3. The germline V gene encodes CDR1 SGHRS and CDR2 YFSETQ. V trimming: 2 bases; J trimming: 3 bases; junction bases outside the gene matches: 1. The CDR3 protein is CASSLGTGYNEQFF. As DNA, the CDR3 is TGCGCCAGCAGCTTAGGGACAGGCTACAATGAGCAGTTCTTC.

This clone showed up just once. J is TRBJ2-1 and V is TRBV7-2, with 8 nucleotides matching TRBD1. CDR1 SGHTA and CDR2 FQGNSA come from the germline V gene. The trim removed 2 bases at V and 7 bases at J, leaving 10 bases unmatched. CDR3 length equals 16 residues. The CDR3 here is CASSLRLQGAQNEQFF. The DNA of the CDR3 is TGTGCCAGCAGCTTAAGATTGCAGGGGGCGCAAAATGAGCAGTTCTTC.

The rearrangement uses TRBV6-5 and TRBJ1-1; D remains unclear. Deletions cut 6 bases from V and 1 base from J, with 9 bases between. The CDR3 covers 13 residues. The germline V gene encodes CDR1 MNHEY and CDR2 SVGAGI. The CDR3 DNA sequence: TGTGCCAGCAGGCTCGACCAGAACACTGAAGCTTTCTTT. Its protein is CASRLDQNTEAFF.

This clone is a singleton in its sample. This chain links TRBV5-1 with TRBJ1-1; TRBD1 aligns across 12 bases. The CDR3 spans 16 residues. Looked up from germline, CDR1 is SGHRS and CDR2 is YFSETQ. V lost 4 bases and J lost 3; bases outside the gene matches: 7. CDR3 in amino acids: CASSGGTGGFDTEAFF. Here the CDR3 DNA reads TGCGCCAGCAGCGGCGGGACAGGGGGCTTTGACACTGAAGCTTTCTTT.

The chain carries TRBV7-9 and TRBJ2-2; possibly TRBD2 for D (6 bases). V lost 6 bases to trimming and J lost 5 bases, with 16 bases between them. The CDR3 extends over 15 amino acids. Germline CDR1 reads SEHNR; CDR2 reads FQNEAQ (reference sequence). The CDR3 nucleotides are TGTGCCAGCAGATTTGCCCCGGCGGGGACCGGGGAGCTGTTTTTT. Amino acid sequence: CASRFAPAGTGELFF.

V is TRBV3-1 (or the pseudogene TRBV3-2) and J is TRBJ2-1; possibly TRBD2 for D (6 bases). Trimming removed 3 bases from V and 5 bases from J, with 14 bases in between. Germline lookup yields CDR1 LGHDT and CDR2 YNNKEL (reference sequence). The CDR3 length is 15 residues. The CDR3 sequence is CASSHGGSGDNEQFF. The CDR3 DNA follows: TGTGCCAGCAGCCATGGTGGATCGGGGGACAATGAGCAGTTCTTC.